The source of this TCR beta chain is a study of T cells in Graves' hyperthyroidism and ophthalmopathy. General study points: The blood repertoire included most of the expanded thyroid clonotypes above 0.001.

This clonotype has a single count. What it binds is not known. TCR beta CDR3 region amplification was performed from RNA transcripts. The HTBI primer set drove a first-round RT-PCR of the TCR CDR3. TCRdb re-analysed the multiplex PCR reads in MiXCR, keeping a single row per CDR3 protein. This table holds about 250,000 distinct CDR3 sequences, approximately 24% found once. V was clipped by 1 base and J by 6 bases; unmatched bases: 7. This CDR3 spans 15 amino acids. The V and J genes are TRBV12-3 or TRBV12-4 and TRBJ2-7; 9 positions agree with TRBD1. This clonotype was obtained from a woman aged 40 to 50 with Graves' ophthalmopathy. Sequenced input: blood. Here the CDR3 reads CASSLEGATGGEQYF. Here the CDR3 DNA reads TGTGCCAGCAGTTTAGAGGGGGCGACAGGGGGCGAGCAGTACTTC.